The next 13 T cell receptor beta chains were all read from a single sample in a study of shared clonotypes between healthy human individuals. Naive CD8 cells comprised CD45RO-negative, CCR7-positively selected cells, excluding terminally differentiated effector memory CD45RA+ cells. Here immunoSEQ multiplex PCR was the method, and the copy in TCRdb shows in-frame clones only, minus some. The sample shows some 2.1 million clones, 90% to 95% of them seen only once. Material for sequencing was naive CD8+ T cells from PBMCs. The receptor source for this set is a man in his late teens or twenties in good health. Some clones in this sample may be carry-over from other donors' samples.

V and J are TRBV7-9 and TRBJ2-2; TRBD1 is a possible D gene (7 bases). V lost 3 bases and J lost 3, with 11 bases in between. There are 15 residues in the CDR3. Germline V CDR1 and CDR2: SEHNR, FQNEAQ (reference sequence). CDR3 loop: CASSFGGGDTGELFF. In DNA, the CDR3 is TGTGCCAGCAGCTTCGGAGGGGGCGACACCGGGGAGCTGTTTTTT.

The chain uses TRBV27 and TRBJ2-3; D is possibly TRBD2 (6 bases). CDR1 is MNHEY and CDR2 is SMNVEV in the germline V gene (reference sequence). Trimming cost V 3 bases and J 8 bases, with 12 bases left between them. The CDR3 runs to 13 residues. CDR3 DNA: TGTGCCAGCAGTTTGGGAGGCGGCGGTACGCAGTATTTT. Protein sequence: CASSLGGGGTQYF.

This sequence joins TRBV29-1 and TRBJ1-2; D remains ambiguous. The germline V gene has CDR1 SQVTM and CDR2 ANQGSEA. The V end was cut by 6 bases, the J end by 8 bases, with 19 bases between. This CDR3 is 13 amino acids long. Here the CDR3 reads CSVGSWELRGYTF. The CDR3 DNA is TGCAGCGTGGGTTCTTGGGAGCTTAGAGGCTACACCTTC.

Notes on this clone: The identical CDR3 is also encoded by other nucleotide sequences in the sample. V and J are TRBV7-9 and TRBJ2-5; D is uncertain. The CDR3 is 14 amino acids. The germline gives CDR1 SEHNR, CDR2 FQNEAQ (reference sequence). Trimming took 1 base from V and 3 from J, leaving 9 bases between them. CDR3 coding DNA: TGTGCCAGCAGCTTAGTTAGCCGAGAAGAGACCCAGTACTTC. This sequence encodes CASSLVSREETQYF.

This sequence joins TRBV13 and TRBJ2-6; 11 bases are shared with TRBD1. The germline V gene encodes CDR1 PRHDT and CDR2 FYEKMQ (reference sequence). The CDR3 is made up of 19 amino acids. The V gene end was trimmed by 0 bases and the J gene end by 2 bases; junction bases not matched to a gene: 6. The CDR3 DNA reads TGTGCCAGCAGCTTAGGGGTAAGGACAGGGGGCGCTGGGGCCAACGTCCTGACTTTC. Translation gives CASSLGVRTGGAGANVLTF.

Details on this clone: One end of the junction varies from germline; a read error may be responsible. The gene calls are TRBV7-9 and TRBJ2-7; D may correspond to TRBD1 or TRBD2 (5 bases each). Germline V gives CDR1 SEHNR, CDR2 FQNEAQ (reference sequence). The CDR3 is made up of 12 amino acids. CDR3 DNA sequence: TGTGCCAGCAGCTGGGGGTCCTTCGAGCAGTACTTC. It encodes CASSWGSFEQYF.

V is TRBV6-1 and J is TRBJ1-1, with D maybe TRBD1 (5 bases). The germline gives CDR1 MNHNS, CDR2 SASEGT. The CDR3 has 13 residues. V was trimmed by 4 bases and J by 3 bases, leaving 9 bases between them. The CDR3 bases are TGTGCCAGCAGTGTGGAGGGGCACACTGAAGCTTTCTTT. Amino acid sequence: CASSVEGHTEAFF.

The chain is built from TRBV14 and TRBJ2-6; D ambiguous. The CDR3 has 17 amino acids. V lost 0 bases and J lost 5, with 14 bases in between. Looked up from germline, CDR1 is SGHDN and CDR2 is FVKESK. The CDR3: CASSQDESRRRANVLTF. CDR3 coding DNA: TGTGCCAGCAGCCAAGATGAGAGTCGGCGAAGGGCCAACGTCCTGACTTTC.

This clone has just a few counts. The rearrangement joins TRBV10-3 to TRBJ1-1; D gene ambiguous. The CDR3 runs 15 residues. Trimming took 0 bases from V and 5 from J, leaving 13 bases between them. Germline lookup yields CDR1 ENHRY and CDR2 SYGVKD. The CDR3, as DNA: TGTGCCATCAGTGAGTCTCAGACCTTTGGGACTGAAGCTTTCTTT. Its translation is CAISESQTFGTEAFF.

About this clone itself: Other nucleotide sequences from this sample produce the same CDR3. The rearrangement joins TRBV9 to TRBJ1-1, with a possible D match to TRBD1 (5 bases). This CDR3 spans 13 amino acids. Germline CDR1 SGDLS, CDR2 YYNGEE. V lost 0 bases and J lost 5, with 8 bases in between. The CDR3 here is CASSVGSGTEAFF. The CDR3 region has the DNA TGTGCCAGCAGCGTAGGATCAGGGACTGAAGCTTTCTTT. The complete variable domain, with remaining parts taken from reference TRBV9 and TRBJ1-1, reads DSGVTQTPKHLITATGQRVTLRCSPRSGDLSVYWYQQSLDQGLQFLIQYYNGEERAKGNILERFSAQQFPDLHSELNLSSLELGDSALYFCASSVGSGTEAFFGQGTRLTVV.

V and J are TRBV27 and TRBJ2-7; TRBD1 matches 10 bases. The CDR3 extends over 15 amino acids. V lost 2 bases, J lost 4 bases, and 5 bases stayed unmatched. Germline V lookup: CDR1 MNHEY, CDR2 SMNVEV (reference sequence). The CDR3 bases are TGTGCCAGCAGTTTAAAGGGACAGGGGAGATACGAGCAGTACTTC. Its protein is CASSLKGQGRYEQYF.

The V call is TRBV27, the J call TRBJ1-1, with 7 positions matching TRBD1. Germline V lookup: CDR1 MNHEY, CDR2 SMNVEV (reference sequence). The CDR3 sequence is 15 residues long. With V trimmed by 3 bases and J by 0 bases, 4 bases remained unmatched. The CDR3 loop reads CASSLDRTLNTEAFF. In nucleotides, the CDR3 is TGTGCCAGCAGTTTGGACAGGACGCTGAACACTGAAGCTTTCTTT.

In regard to this clone: The sample holds other DNA sequences that translate to the same CDR3. The V and J genes are TRBV15 and TRBJ2-1; a possible D gene is TRBD2 (5 bases). The V end was cut by 5 bases, the J end by 1 base, with 12 bases between. Germline assignment: CDR1 LNHNV and CDR2 YYDKDF (reference sequence). This CDR3 contains 15 residues. The CDR3 region is CATSGSGSSYNEQFF. In DNA, the CDR3 is TGTGCCACCAGCGGCAGTGGGAGTTCCTACAATGAGCAGTTCTTC.